Shown below are 3 T cell receptor beta chains from a single sample sequenced in a study of blood T cell repertoires in COVID-19 (dated by TCRdb to 2020 to 2021). Libraries were made using the immunoSEQ multiplex PCR assay. TCRdb holds this immuneACCESS table with in-frame rearrangements only. Some clones are missing; in checked studies, unresolved V genes explain under half, and the rest has no known cause. This sample holds about 300,000 clones; less than 90% were observed only once. 10% to 15% of the sample lies in the top ten. What was sequenced was peripheral blood. These receptors originate from a human donor in a cohort sampled during active COVID-19.

The sample holds one count of this clone. This rearrangement joins TRBV30 to TRBJ1-2; 7 bases are shared with TRBD1. The CDR3 spans 15 residues. Germline V gene lookup returns CDR1 GTSNPN and CDR2 SVGIG (reference sequence). V lost 1 base, J lost 0 bases, and 5 bases stayed unmatched. The CDR3 loop reads CAWSAQGLANYGYTF. In nucleotides, the CDR3 is TGTGCCTGGAGTGCACAGGGGTTAGCTAACTATGGCTACACCTTC.

The chain is built from TRBV28 and TRBJ1-5; no clear D. Germline lookup yields CDR1 MDHEN and CDR2 SYDVKM. CDR3 length equals 13 residues. V gave up 3 bases and J gave up 3 bases, with 6 bases separating them. This CDR3 is CASSFQNNQPQHF. The DNA for the CDR3 is TGTGCCAGCAGTTTCCAGAACAATCAGCCCCAGCATTTT.

The chain has TRBV12-3 or TRBV12-4 and TRBJ1-3, with D hard to call. This CDR3 has 12 residues. Trimming shortened V by 6 bases and J by 7 bases, and 10 bases separated the two germline ends. The CDR3 here is CASSSLENTIYF. In DNA, the CDR3 is TGTGCCAGCAGCAGTTTGGAGAACACCATATATTTT.